This T cell receptor beta chain was identified in a study of cytomegalovirus exposure and HLA in healthy donors. The PCR ran on 60 Vbeta and 13 Jbeta primers. Measured with immunoSEQ multiplex PCR; TCRdb has only the in-frame clones, and not every one. Among over 80,000 clones listed, approximately 75% were seen once. The CDR3 is made up of 14 amino acids. V lost 0 bases and J lost 8, with 12 bases in between. Germline values: CDR1 SGDLS, CDR2 YYNGEE. Sequences were obtained from PBMCs. V is TRBV9 and J is TRBJ1-5; a possible D gene is TRBD1 (5 bases). The receptor was derived from a woman aged 70-85 years in good health and CMV-seropositive. In DNA, the CDR3 is TGTGCCAGCAGCGTAGGGGTTGGAGGGGAGCCCCAGCATTTT. It specifies CASSVGVGGEPQHF. The variable domain in full, with the rest retrieved from reference TRBV9 and TRBJ1-5, is DSGVTQTPKHLITATGQRVTLRCSPRSGDLSVYWYQQSLDQGLQFLIQYYNGEERAKGNILERFSAQQFPDLHSELNLSSLELGDSALYFCASSVGVGGEPQHFGDGTRLSIL.